One TCR beta chain is described in this entry. The sample is drawn from a study of T-cell reconstitution after alpha-beta-depleted transplantation in children. The library targeted TCRbeta and was prepared with unique molecular identifiers. TCRdb processed the PCR reads anew with MiXCR; each CDR3 protein has one entry. This table holds over 200,000 distinct CDR3 sequences, approximately 17% found once. The germline V gene encodes CDR1 SGHDN and CDR2 FVKESK. This CDR3 contains 13 residues. V lost 5 bases, J lost 0 bases, and 8 bases lay in between. The receptor was isolated from a male patient between 2 and 15 years old who had a stem cell transplant for acute lymphoblastic leukemia, so the T cells may come from the graft donor. The source was PBMCs, mostly from graft donor cells, collected 360 days after TCRalphabeta/CD19-depleted stem cell transplant. The chain has TRBV14 and TRBJ2-7; no firm D call. The CDR3: CASSGHISYEQYF. The DNA of the CDR3 is TGTGCCAGCAGCGGCCATATCTCCTACGAGCAGTACTTC.